This passage covers 4 T cell receptor beta chains from one sample sequenced in a study of cytomegalovirus exposure and HLA in healthy donors. The PCR was carried out with 60 Vbeta primers and 13 Jbeta primers. Repertoires were generated with immunoSEQ multiplex PCR, while TCRdb's copy carries only in-frame clones and drops some. Of 95,000 to 130,000 clones in the sample, 9% to 10% are singletons; the top ten hold around 3%. Material for sequencing was PBMCs. The receptors shown here come from a young man in good health and CMV-seronegative.

This clone was seen a few times. The genes are TRBV6-5 and TRBJ1-5; 8 nucleotides line up with TRBD1. Per germline, CDR1 MNHEY and CDR2 SVGAGI. The length of the CDR3 is 13 residues. V lost 4 bases, J lost 11 bases, and 7 bases stayed unmatched. CDR3 sequence reads: CASSSDRGSTQHF. The CDR3 DNA reads TGTGCCAGCAGTTCCGACAGGGGCAGTACCCAGCATTTT.

The chain uses TRBV10-3 and TRBJ2-7, with TRBD1 matching over 7 bases. With V trimmed by 6 bases and J by 2 bases, 7 bases remained unmatched. This CDR3 contains 14 residues. Germline V gene lookup returns CDR1 ENHRY and CDR2 SYGVKD. The CDR3 loop reads CAIRGGRGPYEQYF. CDR3 bases: TGTGCCATCAGAGGAGGAAGGGGGCCCTACGAGCAGTACTTC.

This clone was counted only a few times. This chain uses TRBV7-9 with TRBJ2-7, with 7 bases identical to TRBD1. This CDR3 is built from 14 residues. The J segment lost 4 bases and the V segment lost 4 bases, leaving 7 bases of the junction unmatched. Looked up from germline, CDR1 is SEHNR and CDR2 is FQNEAQ (reference sequence). The CDR3 loop reads CASSWNDRAYEQYF. The CDR3, as DNA: TGTGCCAGCAGCTGGAATGACAGGGCTTACGAGCAGTACTTC.

This clone showed up just a few times. The chain uses TRBV6-1 and TRBJ2-7; 7 bases map to TRBD1. Germline CDR1 reads MNHNS; CDR2 reads SASEGT. The V segment lost 10 bases and the J segment 6 bases; nucleotides outside the gene matches: 12. CDR3 length equals 13 residues. The CDR3 DNA reads TGTGCCACCGAGGGGCAGGGGGTGCGCGAGCAGTACTTC. Amino acids: CATEGQGVREQYF.